This T cell receptor (beta chain) was recorded in a study of T cells in Graves' hyperthyroidism and ophthalmopathy. In the study overall: Peripheral blood was secured at the point of initial diagnosis, before any treatment.

With a duration under 2 months, the hyperthyroidism was newly diagnosed in patients aged 18 to 65. Any patient presenting with uncontrolled infection, other autoimmune disease, pregnancy or lactation was left out. RNA transcripts provided the source from which TCR beta CDR3 regions were amplified. In the first-round RT-PCR of the TCR CDR3, the HTBI primer set was used. Using its own MiXCR run on the multiplex PCR reads, TCRdb lists one record per CDR3 protein. The table has hundreds of thousands of distinct CDR3 sequences, about 14% seen once; the top ten hold roughly 25%. Study observations and caveats: Stable hyperthyroidism and ophthalmopathy were separated using 13 V-J signatures.

A note on this clonotype: As yet, its antigen is unknown.

Sample: blood. The receptor's source is a woman aged 25 to 39 with Graves' hyperthyroidism.

In DNA, the CDR3 is TGTGCCAGCAGTTCAACCAGGGGGCTTGAACTGTTTTTT. The encoded protein is CASSSTRGLELFF. The chain carries TRBV6-1 and TRBJ1-4; 8 bases are shared with TRBD1. This CDR3 is built from 13 residues. Germline CDR1 MNHNS, CDR2 SASEGT. The ends lost 5 bases at V and 12 bases at J; junction bases unmatched: 8.